This passage covers 5 T cell receptor beta chains from one sample sequenced in a study of long-term antiretroviral therapy in people with HIV (dated by TCRdb to the early 2020s). The immunoSEQ hsTCRB v3.0 assay was used at survey level resolution for TRB variable region sequencing. TCRdb stores this immuneACCESS table with in-frame sequences only. Part of the clones is absent; in the studies checked, under half of the shortfall reflects unresolved V genes, and no reason is known for the rest. This sample is represented by fewer than 30,000 clones; 81% of them were singletons. The ten largest clonotypes hold about 5.6% of the sample. The input for sequencing was unsorted PBMCs, taken 4.4 years after starting antiretroviral therapy. These receptors were collected from a man aged 25-45 years with HIV.

The chain recombines TRBV13 with TRBJ2-1, with TRBD2 matching over 7 bases. J lost 5 bases, V lost 5 bases, and 15 bases had no gene match. This CDR3 comprises 17 residues. Germline values: CDR1 PRHDT, CDR2 FYEKMQ (reference sequence). CDR3 bases: TGTGCCAGCAGCGCGCGAGAAGGGAGAGCGGGAAACAATGAGCAGTTCTTC. This sequence encodes CASSAREGRAGNNEQFF.

V gene TRBV7-2 combines with J gene TRBJ2-7, with 8 positions matching TRBD1. V dropped 1 base and J dropped 2; count of bases not matched to a gene: 4. CDR1 and CDR2 from the germline V gene are SGHTA and FQGNSA. The CDR3 has 15 residues. CDR3 DNA: TGTGCCAGCAGCTTAGTAAGGGACAGGCCCTACGAGCAGTACTTC. Its protein product is CASSLVRDRPYEQYF. Looking up the rest from reference TRBV7-2 and TRBJ2-7 gives the full variable domain: GAGVSQSPSNKVTEKGKDVELRCDPISGHTALYWYRQSLGQGLEFLIYFQGNSAPDKSGLPSDRFSAERTGGSVSTLTIQRTQQEDSAVYLCASSLVRDRPYEQYFGPGTRLTVT.

The chain is built from TRBV6-5 and TRBJ1-1; TRBD1 might be the D (5 bases). The CDR3 consists of 15 residues. The germline CDR1 and CDR2 sequences are MNHEY and SVGAGI. Between the trimmed V and J ends, which lost 1 base and 4 bases, there was a span of 13 bases. The CDR3 DNA is TGTGCCAGCAGTTACTTTGGGGCTAGGGGCACTGAAGCTTTCTTT. The encoded protein is CASSYFGARGTEAFF.

The chain is built from TRBV6-1 and TRBJ2-6; D call uncertain. Between the trimmed V and J ends, which lost 7 bases and 1 base, there was a span of 5 bases. The CDR3 loop spans 13 amino acids. CDR1 MNHNS and CDR2 SASEGT come from the germline V gene. The CDR3 nucleotides read TGTGCCAGCACAGATTCTGGGGCCAACGTCCTGACTTTC. Translating it yields CASTDSGANVLTF.

The rearrangement uses TRBV9 and TRBJ1-4; D might be TRBD1 (6 bases). Trimming left V 0 bases short and J 5 bases short, with 8 bases between. This CDR3 is 14 amino acids long. Germline V gene sequence: CDR1 SGDLS, CDR2 YYNGEE. In DNA form, the CDR3 reads TGTGCCAGCAGCGTAGACAGGGAGAATGAAAAACTGTTTTTT. Its translation: CASSVDRENEKLFF.